The table lists the clone carrying this TCR beta chain with many counts. What it binds is unknown. This CDR3 spans 15 amino acids. J was trimmed by 1 base and V by 6 bases; bases with no gene match: 5. CDR1 and CDR2 from the germline V gene are SGHTA and FQGNSA. The sample belongs to a study of response to subunit inactivated influenza vaccine. Overall study results and limits: Few new T cells, the authors suggested, are recruited by each seasonal influenza vaccination.

TCRdb reprocessed the RT-PCR reads via MiXCR and lists one record per CDR3 protein. The table shows 450,000 to 600,000 distinct CDR3 sequences, with approximately 7.3% occurring only once. The clonotype comes from a man aged 45 to 70 who received an inactivated influenza vaccine. The rearrangement uses TRBV7-2 and TRBJ2-3; TRBD2 matches at 9 bases. The sample here was PBMCs from blood, taken less than 30 months after vaccination. The CDR3 loop reads CASSQASGGTDTQYF. CDR3 nucleotides: TGTGCCAGCAGTCAGGCTAGCGGGGGCACAGATACGCAGTATTTT.